This T cell receptor beta chain was observed in a study of T cell responses to AZD1222 COVID-19 vaccine. Study-wide points: White British people made up most donors, females outnumbered males, and clonal diversity was possibly underestimated. Among vaccine-associated CD4 TCRs, coverage spanned spike, with dominance at 160-218 and 743-854.

Repertoires were generated with immunoSEQ multiplex PCR, while TCRdb's copy carries only in-frame clones and drops some. The sample includes about 170,000 clones, roughly nine tenths seen only once; the top ten take roughly 1.1%. Trimming removed 5 bases at V and 2 bases at J, with 13 bases between. CDR1 and CDR2 from the germline V gene are LNHDA and SQIVND (reference sequence). The CDR3 length is 15 residues. As for this clone: Its cognate antigen is unknown.

This receptor was taken from an adult who received the AZD1222 COVID-19 vaccine. Sample: peripheral blood, taken 28 days after the second AZD1222 dose. The chain has TRBV19 and TRBJ1-5; tentative D call: TRBD1 (5 bases). Written as DNA, the CDR3 is TGTGCCAGTAGTCGCTGGGGGGAGGGCAATCAGCCCCAGCATTTT. Protein product: CASSRWGEGNQPQHF.